Listed below are T cell receptor beta chains from one sample, sequenced in a study of blood T cell repertoires in COVID-19. Clones were sequenced by immunoSEQ multiplex PCR, and TCRdb holds only the in-frame ones, with some missing. The sample lists some 150,000 clones, more than 85% occurring once. Source material: peripheral blood. The receptors come from a woman aged 70-85 years with acute or convalescent COVID-19. The CDR3 runs from the conserved cysteine through the conserved F or W. The D gene is left open where the match is weak. Size is stated for part of the rows, as once, few or many counts, or as a class when the clone is expanded.

d_call j_call clone_size v_call cdr3_aa cdr3_nt
TRBD1 TRBJ1-3 - TRBV19 CASTLTGGAGNTIYF TGTGCCAGTACCCTGACAGGGGGCGCCGGAAACACCATATATTTT
- TRBJ2-5 - TRBV7-9 CASSFGGGFGFQETQYF TGTGCCAGCAGTTTTGGTGGCGGCTTTGGATTCCAAGAGACCCAGTACTTC
- TRBJ1-4 - TRBV6-1 CASSDIRGGGSEKLFF TGTGCCAGCAGTGACATCAGAGGGGGGGGAAGCGAAAAACTGTTTTTT
TRBD1 TRBJ2-1 once TRBV5-1 CASSPGGTGTYNEQFF TGCGCCAGCAGCCCTGGCGGGACAGGGACCTACAATGAGCAGTTCTTC
- TRBJ1-2 - TRBV2 CASKSTNYGYTF TGTGCCAGCAAATCAACTAACTATGGCTACACCTTC
- TRBJ1-2 - TRBV30 CAWSVRGMGPSGYTF TGTGCCTGGAGTGTAAGGGGTATGGGCCCGTCCGGCTACACCTTC
TRBD1 TRBJ1-1 - TRBV6-5 CASSGGDSPPPGAFF TGTGCCAGCAGCGGAGGGGACAGTCCCCCTCCGGGAGCTTTCTTT
TRBD2 TRBJ2-2 - TRBV6-6 CASQGLVNTGELFF TGTGCCAGCCAGGGACTAGTGAACACCGGGGAGCTGTTTTTT
TRBD1 TRBJ1-5 - TRBV6-5 CASRKRDRGSQPQHF TGTGCCAGCAGGAAAAGGGACAGGGGGTCACAGCCCCAGCATTTT
- TRBJ1-5 - TRBV3-1/TRBV3-2 CASSPLGWQPQHF TGTGCCAGCAGCCCCCTTGGCTGGCAGCCCCAGCATTTT